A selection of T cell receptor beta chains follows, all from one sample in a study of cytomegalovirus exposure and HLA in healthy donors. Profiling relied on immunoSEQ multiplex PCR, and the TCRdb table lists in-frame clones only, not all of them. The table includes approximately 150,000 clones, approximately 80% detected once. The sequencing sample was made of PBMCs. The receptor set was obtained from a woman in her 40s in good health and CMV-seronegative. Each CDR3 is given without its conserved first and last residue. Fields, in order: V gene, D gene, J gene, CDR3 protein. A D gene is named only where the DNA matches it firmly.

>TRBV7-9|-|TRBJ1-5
ASGRETEPQH
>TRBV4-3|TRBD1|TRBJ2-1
ASSQPQGAQEQF
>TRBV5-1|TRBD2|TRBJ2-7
ASSLFGAGDGGYEQY
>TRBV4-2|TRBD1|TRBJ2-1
ASSQGDRGLDEQF
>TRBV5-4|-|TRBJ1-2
ASSVDRDGGYT
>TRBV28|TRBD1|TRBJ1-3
ASLGQGAGNTIY
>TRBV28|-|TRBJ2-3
ASSLSPGGPTDTQY
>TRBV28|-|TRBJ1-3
ASSFGGYSGNTIY
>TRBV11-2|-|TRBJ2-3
ASSLGRGTDTQY
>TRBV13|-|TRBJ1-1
ASSLDAPGNTEAF
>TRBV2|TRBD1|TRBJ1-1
ASRPQGDEDTEAF
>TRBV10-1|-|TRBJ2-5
ASSGGHPKGETQY